This is a list of T cell receptor beta chains from one sample in a study of blood T cell repertoires in COVID-19. Assay used: immunoSEQ multiplex PCR; TCRdb lists only in-frame clones, some missing. The sample lists about 380,000 clones; roughly 91% were seen once. Sequencing used PBMCs or T cells enriched from blood (not recorded which). These receptors originate from a woman aged 18-35 years who had recovered from COVID-19. CDR3s include the opening cysteine and the closing phenylalanine or tryptophan. D genes are given only for firm matches. Not all rows give a size; the values are once, few, many and, for expanded clones, a class.

D gene: NA; clone size: NA; J gene: TRBJ1-5; V gene: TRBV4-3; CDR3 protein: CASSQDPGSGQPQHF; CDR3 DNA: TGCGCCAGCAGCCAAGACCCAGGGTCGGGTCAGCCCCAGCATTTT
D gene: NA; clone size: NA; J gene: TRBJ1-6; V gene: TRBV4-2; CDR3 protein: CASSRSGEGNSPLHF; CDR3 DNA: TGTGCCAGCAGCCGTTCAGGGGAGGGTAATTCACCCCTCCACTTT
D gene: NA; clone size: NA; J gene: TRBJ2-3; V gene: TRBV24-1; CDR3 protein: CATSDRGTDTQYF; CDR3 DNA: TGTGCCACCAGTGATAGAGGCACAGATACGCAGTATTTT
D gene: TRBD2; clone size: NA; J gene: TRBJ2-1; V gene: TRBV25-1; CDR3 protein: CASRLAGDPYNEQFF; CDR3 DNA: TGTGCCAGCAGACTAGCGGGGGACCCCTACAATGAGCAGTTCTTC
D gene: TRBD1; clone size: NA; J gene: TRBJ1-2; V gene: TRBV7-2; CDR3 protein: CASSLASGQGGGYTF; CDR3 DNA: TGTGCCAGCAGCTTGGCGTCGGGACAGGGTGGGGGCTACACCTTC
D gene: TRBD1; clone size: NA; J gene: TRBJ1-1; V gene: TRBV18; CDR3 protein: CASSPPGQGAADTEAFF; CDR3 DNA: TGTGCCAGCTCACCGCCGGGACAGGGGGCAGCGGACACTGAAGCTTTCTTT
D gene: NA; clone size: once; J gene: TRBJ1-5; V gene: TRBV6-1; CDR3 protein: CASSEMTGSNQPQHF; CDR3 DNA: TGTGCCAGCAGTGAAATGACAGGAAGCAATCAGCCCCAGCATTTT
D gene: TRBD2; clone size: NA; J gene: TRBJ2-1; V gene: TRBV30; CDR3 protein: CAWTKRGAKPKLSSYNEQFF; CDR3 DNA: TGTGCCTGGACCAAGCGGGGAGCGAAACCAAAACTTAGCTCCTACAATGAGCAGTTCTTC
D gene: TRBD2; clone size: NA; J gene: TRBJ2-3; V gene: TRBV15; CDR3 protein: CATSRAYFLAGGYTQYF; CDR3 DNA: TGTGCCACCAGCAGAGCCTATTTCCTAGCGGGGGGTTATACGCAGTATTTT
D gene: NA; clone size: NA; J gene: TRBJ2-7; V gene: TRBV28; CDR3 protein: CASKISGTGAYEQYF; CDR3 DNA: TGTGCCAGCAAAATCTCCGGGACGGGGGCCTACGAGCAGTACTTC
D gene: TRBD1; clone size: NA; J gene: TRBJ2-1; V gene: TRBV7-9; CDR3 protein: CASRRTGNGEQFF; CDR3 DNA: TGTGCCAGCCGAAGGACAGGGAACGGTGAGCAGTTCTTC
D gene: TRBD1; clone size: once; J gene: TRBJ1-2; V gene: TRBV10-3; CDR3 protein: CAIRSDRGNYGYTF; CDR3 DNA: TGTGCCATCAGGTCAGACAGGGGGAACTATGGCTACACCTTC
D gene: NA; clone size: NA; J gene: TRBJ2-7; V gene: TRBV6-5; CDR3 protein: CASTAGSEQYF; CDR3 DNA: TGTGCCAGCACGGCGGGTTCCGAGCAGTACTTC
D gene: NA; clone size: NA; J gene: TRBJ1-2; V gene: TRBV18; CDR3 protein: CASSTTAQNNYGYTF; CDR3 DNA: TGTGCCAGCTCAACGACAGCCCAAAATAACTATGGCTACACCTTC
D gene: NA; clone size: once; J gene: TRBJ1-6; V gene: TRBV7-9; CDR3 protein: CASSLTAGGSPLHF; CDR3 DNA: TGTGCCAGCAGCTTAACGGCGGGGGGATCACCCCTCCACTTT
D gene: TRBD1; clone size: NA; J gene: TRBJ1-5; V gene: TRBV18; CDR3 protein: CASSLSTGGNQPQHF; CDR3 DNA: TGTGCCAGCTCACTATCGACAGGGGGTAATCAGCCCCAGCATTTT
D gene: TRBD2; clone size: NA; J gene: TRBJ2-7; V gene: TRBV4-1; CDR3 protein: CASSQVPSGGREQYF; CDR3 DNA: TGCGCCAGCAGCCAAGTTCCAAGCGGGGGGCGGGAGCAGTACTTC
D gene: TRBD2; clone size: NA; J gene: TRBJ2-2; V gene: TRBV2; CDR3 protein: CASSGTSDGELFF; CDR3 DNA: TGTGCCAGCAGTGGGACTAGCGACGGGGAGCTGTTTTTT
D gene: TRBD1; clone size: NA; J gene: TRBJ2-1; V gene: TRBV20-1; CDR3 protein: CSASLLLDRGAYNEQFF; CDR3 DNA: TGCAGTGCTAGTCTTCTCCTGGACAGGGGAGCTTACAATGAGCAGTTCTTC
D gene: TRBD1; clone size: NA; J gene: TRBJ1-2; V gene: TRBV6-5; CDR3 protein: CASSWDRGIGYTF; CDR3 DNA: TGTGCCAGCAGCTGGGACAGGGGTATTGGCTACACCTTC
D gene: TRBD2; clone size: NA; J gene: TRBJ2-5; V gene: TRBV4-1; CDR3 protein: CASSFGVPPLRGGGETQYF; CDR3 DNA: TGCGCCAGCAGCTTCGGGGTTCCCCCATTGCGGGGGGGAGGAGAGACCCAGTACTTC
D gene: NA; clone size: NA; J gene: TRBJ1-1; V gene: TRBV3-1/TRBV3-2; CDR3 protein: CASSQAGFNTEAFF; CDR3 DNA: TGTGCCAGCAGCCAAGCGGGGTTCAACACTGAAGCTTTCTTT
D gene: NA; clone size: NA; J gene: TRBJ1-4; V gene: TRBV5-1; CDR3 protein: CASSSDSWGNELFF; CDR3 DNA: TGCGCCAGCAGCTCGGACAGTTGGGGAAACGAACTGTTTTTT
D gene: TRBD1; clone size: NA; J gene: TRBJ2-1; V gene: TRBV7-6; CDR3 protein: CASSLGPRDSGSYNEQFF; CDR3 DNA: TGTGCCAGCAGCTTAGGACCCCGGGACAGTGGCTCCTACAATGAGCAGTTCTTC
D gene: TRBD1; clone size: NA; J gene: TRBJ2-7; V gene: TRBV27; CDR3 protein: CASSSTGTYEQYF; CDR3 DNA: TGTGCCAGCAGTTCGACAGGGACCTACGAGCAGTACTTC
D gene: TRBD2; clone size: NA; J gene: TRBJ2-5; V gene: TRBV5-4; CDR3 protein: CASSLGTREETQYF; CDR3 DNA: TGTGCCAGCAGCTTGGGGACTAGAGAAGAGACCCAGTACTTC
D gene: NA; clone size: NA; J gene: TRBJ1-1; V gene: TRBV6-5; CDR3 protein: CASSYSAVNTEAFF; CDR3 DNA: TGTGCCAGCAGTTACTCAGCGGTGAACACTGAAGCTTTCTTT
D gene: TRBD1; clone size: NA; J gene: TRBJ1-2; V gene: TRBV7-9; CDR3 protein: CASSRQGAYGYTF; CDR3 DNA: TGTGCCAGCAGCAGACAGGGGGCCTATGGCTACACCTTC
D gene: NA; clone size: NA; J gene: TRBJ1-2; V gene: TRBV18; CDR3 protein: CASSPDSDGYTF; CDR3 DNA: TGTGCCAGCTCACCGGACTCGGATGGCTACACCTTC
D gene: TRBD1; clone size: NA; J gene: TRBJ1-6; V gene: TRBV28; CDR3 protein: CASSWGTATATLHF; CDR3 DNA: TGTGCCAGCAGTTGGGGGACAGCAACCGCAACCCTCCACTTT
D gene: TRBD1; clone size: few; J gene: TRBJ1-2; V gene: TRBV14; CDR3 protein: CASSQSRTGYNGYTF; CDR3 DNA: TGTGCCAGCAGCCAATCCCGGACAGGGTACAATGGCTACACCTTC
D gene: TRBD2; clone size: NA; J gene: TRBJ2-5; V gene: TRBV9; CDR3 protein: CASNSGGAQETQYF; CDR3 DNA: TGTGCCAGCAACAGCGGGGGGGCCCAAGAGACCCAGTACTTC
D gene: NA; clone size: NA; J gene: TRBJ1-6; V gene: TRBV6-5; CDR3 protein: CASSYFRITYNSPLHF; CDR3 DNA: TGTGCCAGCAGTTACTTTAGAATAACCTATAATTCACCCCTCCACTTT
D gene: NA; clone size: NA; J gene: TRBJ1-5; V gene: TRBV3-1/TRBV3-2; CDR3 protein: CASSHDLGSGQPQHF; CDR3 DNA: TGTGCCAGCAGCCACGATTTGGGTTCAGGGCAGCCCCAGCATTTT
D gene: NA; clone size: NA; J gene: TRBJ1-3; V gene: TRBV7-2; CDR3 protein: CASSPDLRGAAGIYF; CDR3 DNA: TGTGCCAGCAGCCCCGATTTGAGGGGCGCAGCGGGCATATATTTT
D gene: TRBD1; clone size: NA; J gene: TRBJ1-6; V gene: TRBV28; CDR3 protein: CASSFQGGLSPLHF; CDR3 DNA: TGTGCCAGCAGTTTTCAAGGGGGCCTTTCACCCCTCCACTTT
D gene: NA; clone size: NA; J gene: TRBJ2-3; V gene: TRBV6-5; CDR3 protein: CASRWAVASTDTQYF; CDR3 DNA: TGTGCCAGCAGATGGGCAGTTGCTAGCACAGATACGCAGTATTTT
D gene: TRBD1; clone size: NA; J gene: TRBJ1-4; V gene: TRBV6-1; CDR3 protein: CASSVGTGAATNEKLFF; CDR3 DNA: TGTGCCAGCAGTGTCGGGACAGGGGCAGCAACTAATGAAAAACTGTTTTTT
D gene: TRBD1; clone size: NA; J gene: TRBJ1-5; V gene: TRBV15; CDR3 protein: CATSTGGESNQPQHF; CDR3 DNA: TGTGCCACCAGTACAGGGGGTGAAAGCAATCAGCCCCAGCATTTT
D gene: NA; clone size: NA; J gene: TRBJ1-2; V gene: TRBV10-2; CDR3 protein: CASSEYYSGGSYGYTF; CDR3 DNA: TGCGCCAGCAGTGAGTACTACAGCGGAGGGAGCTATGGCTACACCTTC
D gene: TRBD2; clone size: NA; J gene: TRBJ2-3; V gene: TRBV27; CDR3 protein: CASSLWSGRYLDTDTQYF; CDR3 DNA: TGTGCCAGCAGTTTATGGTCCGGGAGGTACCTAGACACAGATACGCAGTATTTT
D gene: NA; clone size: once; J gene: TRBJ2-3; V gene: TRBV9; CDR3 protein: CASSSSARSTDTQYF; CDR3 DNA: TGTGCCAGCAGCTCCAGCGCGAGGAGCACAGATACGCAGTATTTT
D gene: NA; clone size: once; J gene: TRBJ2-3; V gene: TRBV11-2; CDR3 protein: CASSLTVSNTQYF; CDR3 DNA: TGTGCCAGCAGCTTAACAGTTTCAAATACGCAGTATTTT
D gene: TRBD1; clone size: NA; J gene: TRBJ2-7; V gene: TRBV10-2; CDR3 protein: CASRDRGTYEQYF; CDR3 DNA: TGCGCCAGTCGGGACAGGGGGACCTACGAGCAGTACTTC
D gene: NA; clone size: NA; J gene: TRBJ1-5; V gene: TRBV4-1; CDR3 protein: CASSQERRDQPQHF; CDR3 DNA: TGCGCCAGCAGCCAAGAAAGGAGAGATCAGCCCCAGCATTTT
D gene: NA; clone size: NA; J gene: TRBJ1-2; V gene: TRBV3-1/TRBV3-2; CDR3 protein: CASSQDLRTVFSYTF; CDR3 DNA: TGTGCCAGCAGCCAAGATCTAAGGACAGTTTTCTCCTACACCTTC
D gene: TRBD2; clone size: NA; J gene: TRBJ2-3; V gene: TRBV9; CDR3 protein: CASSLSGGTLTDTQYF; CDR3 DNA: TGTGCCAGCAGCCTGAGCGGGGGGACCTTGACAGATACGCAGTATTTT